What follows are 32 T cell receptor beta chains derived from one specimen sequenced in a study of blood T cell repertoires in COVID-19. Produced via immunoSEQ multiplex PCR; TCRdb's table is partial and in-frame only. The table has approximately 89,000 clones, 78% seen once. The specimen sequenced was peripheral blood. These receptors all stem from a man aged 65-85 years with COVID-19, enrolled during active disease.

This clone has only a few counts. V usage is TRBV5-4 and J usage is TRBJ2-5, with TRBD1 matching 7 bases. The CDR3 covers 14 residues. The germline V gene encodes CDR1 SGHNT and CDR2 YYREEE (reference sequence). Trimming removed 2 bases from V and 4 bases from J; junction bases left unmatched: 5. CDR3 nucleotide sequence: TGTGCCAGCAGCTTACAGGGGCTGTCAGAGACCCAGTACTTC. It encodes CASSLQGLSETQYF. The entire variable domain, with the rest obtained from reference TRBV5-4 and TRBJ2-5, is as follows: ETGVTQSPTHLIKTRGQQVTLRCSSQSGHNTVSWYQQALGQGPQFIFQYYREEENGRGNFPPRFSGLQFPNYSSELNVNALELDDSALYLCASSLQGLSETQYFGPGTRLLVL.

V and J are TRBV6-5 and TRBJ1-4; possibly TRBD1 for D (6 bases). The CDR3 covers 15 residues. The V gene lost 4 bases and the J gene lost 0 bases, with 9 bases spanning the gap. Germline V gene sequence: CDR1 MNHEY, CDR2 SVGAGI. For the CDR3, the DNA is TGTGCCAGCAGTTTGGACAGTGCAACTAATGAAAAACTGTTTTTT. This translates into CASSLDSATNEKLFF.

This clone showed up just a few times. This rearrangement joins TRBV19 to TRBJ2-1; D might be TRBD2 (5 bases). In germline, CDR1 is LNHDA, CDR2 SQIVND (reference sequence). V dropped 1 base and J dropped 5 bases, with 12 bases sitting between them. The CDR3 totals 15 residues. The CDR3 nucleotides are TGTGCCAGTAGTATAGGGCTAGCCTCGAACAATGAGCAGTTCTTC. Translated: CASSIGLASNNEQFF.

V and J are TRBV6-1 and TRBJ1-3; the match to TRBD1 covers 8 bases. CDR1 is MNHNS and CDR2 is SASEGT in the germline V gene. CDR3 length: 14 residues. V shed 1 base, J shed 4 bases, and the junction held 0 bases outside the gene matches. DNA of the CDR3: TGTGCCAGCAGTGAAGGGACAGGGGGAAACACCATATATTTT. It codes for CASSEGTGGNTIYF.

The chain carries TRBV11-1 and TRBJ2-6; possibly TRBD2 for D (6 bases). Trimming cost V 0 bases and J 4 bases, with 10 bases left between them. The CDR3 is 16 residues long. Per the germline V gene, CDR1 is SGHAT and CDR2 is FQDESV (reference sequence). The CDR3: CASSLASGVGANVLTF. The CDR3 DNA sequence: TGTGCCAGCAGCTTAGCGTCGGGGGTCGGGGCCAACGTCCTGACTTTC.

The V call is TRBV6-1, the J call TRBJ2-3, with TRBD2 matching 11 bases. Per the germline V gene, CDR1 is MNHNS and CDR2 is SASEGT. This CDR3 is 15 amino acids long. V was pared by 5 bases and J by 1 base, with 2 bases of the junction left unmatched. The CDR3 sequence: CASSTGLAGTDTQYF. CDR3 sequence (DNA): TGTGCCAGCAGTACGGGACTAGCGGGCACAGATACGCAGTATTTT.

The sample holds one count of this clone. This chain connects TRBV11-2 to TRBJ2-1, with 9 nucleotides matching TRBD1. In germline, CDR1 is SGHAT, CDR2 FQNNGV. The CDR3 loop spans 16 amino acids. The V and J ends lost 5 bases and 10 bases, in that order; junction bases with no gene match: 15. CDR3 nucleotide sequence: TGTGCCAGCAGCCTAAGGGGGGGGACAGGGATGTTCGAGCAGTTCTTC. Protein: CASSLRGGTGMFEQFF.

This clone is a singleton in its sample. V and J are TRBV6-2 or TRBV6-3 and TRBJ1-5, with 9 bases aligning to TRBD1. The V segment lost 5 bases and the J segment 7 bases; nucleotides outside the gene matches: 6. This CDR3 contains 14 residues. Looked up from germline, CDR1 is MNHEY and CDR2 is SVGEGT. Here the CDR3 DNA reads TGTGCCAGCAGTCGGACAGGGGCGGACCAGCCCCAGCATTTT. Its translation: CASSRTGADQPQHF.

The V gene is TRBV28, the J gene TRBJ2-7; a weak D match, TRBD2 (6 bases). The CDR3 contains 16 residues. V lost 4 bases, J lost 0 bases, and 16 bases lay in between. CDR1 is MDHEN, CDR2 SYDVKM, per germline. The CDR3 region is CASSSPRSGPSYEQYF. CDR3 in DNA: TGTGCCAGCAGTTCCCCCCGGAGCGGGCCCTCCTACGAGCAGTACTTC.

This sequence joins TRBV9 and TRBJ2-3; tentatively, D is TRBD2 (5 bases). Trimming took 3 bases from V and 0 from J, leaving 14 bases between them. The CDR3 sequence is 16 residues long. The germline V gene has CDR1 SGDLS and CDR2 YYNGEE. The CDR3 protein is CASSAVGLDSTDTQYF. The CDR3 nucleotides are TGTGCCAGCAGCGCCGTAGGACTGGACAGCACAGATACGCAGTATTTT.

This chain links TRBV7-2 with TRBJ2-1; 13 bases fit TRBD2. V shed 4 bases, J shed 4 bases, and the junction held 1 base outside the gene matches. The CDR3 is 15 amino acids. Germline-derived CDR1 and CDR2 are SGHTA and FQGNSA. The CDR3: CASSSTSGGYNEQFF. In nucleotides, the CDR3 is TGTGCCAGCAGCTCGACTAGCGGGGGGTACAATGAGCAGTTCTTC.

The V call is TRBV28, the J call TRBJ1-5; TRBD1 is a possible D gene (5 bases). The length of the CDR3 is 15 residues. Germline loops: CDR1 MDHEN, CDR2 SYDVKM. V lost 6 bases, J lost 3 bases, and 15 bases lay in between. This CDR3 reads CASRPDRIVNQPQHF. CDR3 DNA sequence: TGTGCCAGCAGGCCCGACAGAATCGTCAATCAGCCCCAGCATTTT.

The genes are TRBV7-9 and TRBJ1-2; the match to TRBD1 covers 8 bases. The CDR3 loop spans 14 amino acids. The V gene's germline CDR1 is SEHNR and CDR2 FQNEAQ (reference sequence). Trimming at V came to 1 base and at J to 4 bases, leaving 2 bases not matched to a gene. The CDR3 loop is CASSLGGTGYGYTF. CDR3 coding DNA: TGTGCCAGCAGCTTAGGGGGGACAGGCTATGGCTACACCTTC.

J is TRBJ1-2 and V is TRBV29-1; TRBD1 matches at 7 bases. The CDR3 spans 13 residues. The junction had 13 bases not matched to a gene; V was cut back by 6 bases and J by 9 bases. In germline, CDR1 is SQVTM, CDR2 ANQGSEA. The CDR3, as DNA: TGCAGCGTAGGGGACAGCCTAGCTATGAGCTACACCTTC. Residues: CSVGDSLAMSYTF.

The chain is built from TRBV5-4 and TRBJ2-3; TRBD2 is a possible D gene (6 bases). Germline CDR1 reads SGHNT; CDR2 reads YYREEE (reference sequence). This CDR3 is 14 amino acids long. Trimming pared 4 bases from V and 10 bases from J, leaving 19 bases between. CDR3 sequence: CASSPQSGRSPQYF. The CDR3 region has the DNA TGTGCCAGCAGCCCCCAATCGGGGAGGAGTCCGCAGTATTTT. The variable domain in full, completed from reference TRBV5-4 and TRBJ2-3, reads ETGVTQSPTHLIKTRGQQVTLRCSSQSGHNTVSWYQQALGQGPQFIFQYYREEENGRGNFPPRFSGLQFPNYSSELNVNALELDDSALYLCASSPQSGRSPQYFGPGTRLTVL.

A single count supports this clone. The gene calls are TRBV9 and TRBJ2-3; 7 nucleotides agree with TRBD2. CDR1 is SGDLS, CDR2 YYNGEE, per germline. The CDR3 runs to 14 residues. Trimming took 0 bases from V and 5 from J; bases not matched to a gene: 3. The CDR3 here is CASSVVGLVDTQYF. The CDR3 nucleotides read TGTGCCAGCAGCGTAGTCGGACTAGTAGATACGCAGTATTTT.

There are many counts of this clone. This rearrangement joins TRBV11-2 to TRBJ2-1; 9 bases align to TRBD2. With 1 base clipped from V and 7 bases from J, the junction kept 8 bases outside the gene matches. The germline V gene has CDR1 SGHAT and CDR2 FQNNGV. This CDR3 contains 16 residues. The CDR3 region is CASSLAFGSGSNEQFF. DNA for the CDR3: TGTGCCAGCAGCTTAGCGTTCGGTAGCGGGAGTAATGAGCAGTTCTTC.

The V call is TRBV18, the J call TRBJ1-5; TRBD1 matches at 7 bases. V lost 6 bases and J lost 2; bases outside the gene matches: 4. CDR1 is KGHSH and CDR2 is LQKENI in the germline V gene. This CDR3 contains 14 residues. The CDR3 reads CASSHGQGNQPQHF. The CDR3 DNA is TGTGCCAGCTCTCATGGACAGGGCAATCAGCCCCAGCATTTT.

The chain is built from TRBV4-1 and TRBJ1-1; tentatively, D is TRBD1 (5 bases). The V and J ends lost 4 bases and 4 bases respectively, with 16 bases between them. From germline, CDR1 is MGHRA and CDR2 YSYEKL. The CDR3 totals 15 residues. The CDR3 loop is CASSPISGGITEAFF. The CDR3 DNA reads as TGCGCCAGCAGCCCCATAAGTGGGGGGATCACTGAAGCTTTCTTT.

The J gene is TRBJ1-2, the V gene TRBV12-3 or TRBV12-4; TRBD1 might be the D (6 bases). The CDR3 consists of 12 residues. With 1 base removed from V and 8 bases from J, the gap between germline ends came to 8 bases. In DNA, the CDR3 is TGTGCCAGCAGTTTAGGGACAGCCGGCTACACCTTC. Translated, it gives CASSLGTAGYTF.

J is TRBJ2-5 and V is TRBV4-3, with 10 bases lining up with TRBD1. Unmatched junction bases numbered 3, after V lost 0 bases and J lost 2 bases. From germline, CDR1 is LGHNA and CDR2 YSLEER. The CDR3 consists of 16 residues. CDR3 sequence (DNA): TGCGCCAGCAGCCAAGAGTGGACAGGGGGGCAAGAGACCCAGTACTTC. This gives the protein CASSQEWTGGQETQYF.

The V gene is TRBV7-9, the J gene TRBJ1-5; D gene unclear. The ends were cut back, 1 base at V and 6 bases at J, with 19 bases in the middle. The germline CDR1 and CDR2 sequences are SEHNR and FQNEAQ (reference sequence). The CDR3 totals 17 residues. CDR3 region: CASSLGSPSLEGQPQHF. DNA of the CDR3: TGTGCCAGCAGCTTAGGATCCCCCAGTCTTGAGGGTCAGCCCCAGCATTTT.

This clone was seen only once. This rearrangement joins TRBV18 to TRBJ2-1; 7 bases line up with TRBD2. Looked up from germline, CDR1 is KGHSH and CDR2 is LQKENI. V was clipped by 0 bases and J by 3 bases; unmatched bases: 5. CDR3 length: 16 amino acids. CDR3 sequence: CASSPPAAGIYNEQFF. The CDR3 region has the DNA TGTGCCAGCTCACCACCGGCAGCGGGAATCTACAATGAGCAGTTCTTC. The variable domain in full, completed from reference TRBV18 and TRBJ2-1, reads NAGVMQNPRHLVRRRGQEARLRCSPMKGHSHVYWYRQLPEEGLKFMVYLQKENIIDESGMPKERFSAEFPKEGPSILRIQQVVRGDSAAYFCASSPPAAGIYNEQFFGPGTRLTVL.

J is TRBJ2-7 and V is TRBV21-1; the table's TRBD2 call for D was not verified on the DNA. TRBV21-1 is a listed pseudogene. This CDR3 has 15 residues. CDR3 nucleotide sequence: TGTGCCAGCAGCATGAATAGCGGGCAGACCTACGAGCAGTACTTC. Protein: CASSMNSGQTYEQYF.

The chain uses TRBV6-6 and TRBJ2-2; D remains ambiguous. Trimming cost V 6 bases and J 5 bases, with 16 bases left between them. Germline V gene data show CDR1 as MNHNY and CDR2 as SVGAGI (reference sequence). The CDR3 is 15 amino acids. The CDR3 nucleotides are TGTGCCAGCAGGGCAGGCCCTTACTCAACCGGGGAGCTGTTTTTT. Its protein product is CASRAGPYSTGELFF.

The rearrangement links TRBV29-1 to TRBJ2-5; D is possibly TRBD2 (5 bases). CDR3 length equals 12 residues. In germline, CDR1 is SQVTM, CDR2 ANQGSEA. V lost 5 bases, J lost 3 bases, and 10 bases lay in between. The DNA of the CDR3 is TGCAGCGTTAGAGGGTCTAAAGAGACCCAGTACTTC. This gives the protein CSVRGSKETQYF.

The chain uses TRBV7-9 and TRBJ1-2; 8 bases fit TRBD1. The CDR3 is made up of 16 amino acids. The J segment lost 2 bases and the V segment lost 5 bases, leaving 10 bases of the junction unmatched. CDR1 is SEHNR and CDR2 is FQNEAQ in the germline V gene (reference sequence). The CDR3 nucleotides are TGTGCCAGCAGCCCGCGGACAGGGAATGAAAACTATGGCTACACCTTC. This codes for CASSPRTGNENYGYTF.

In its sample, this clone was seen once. CDR3 sequence reads: CASSPRRVTDTQYF. CDR3 DNA: TGTGCCAGCAGCCCCCGCAGGGTGACAGATACGCAGTATTTT. The chain recombines TRBV7-2 with TRBJ2-3; D is perhaps TRBD1 (5 bases). Per germline, CDR1 SGHTA and CDR2 FQGNSA. This CDR3 spans 14 amino acids. Between the trimmed V and J ends, which lost 5 bases and 3 bases, there was a span of 12 bases. Supplemented by reference TRBV7-2 and TRBJ2-3, the full variable domain reads GAGVSQSPSNKVTEKGKDVELRCDPISGHTALYWYRQSLGQGLEFLIYFQGNSAPDKSGLPSDRFSAERTGGSVSTLTIQRTQQEDSAVYLCASSPRRVTDTQYFGPGTRLTVL.

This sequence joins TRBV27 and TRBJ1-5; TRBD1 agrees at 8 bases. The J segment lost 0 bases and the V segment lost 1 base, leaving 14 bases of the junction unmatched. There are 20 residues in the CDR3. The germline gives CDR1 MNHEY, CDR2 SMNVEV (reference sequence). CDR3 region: CASSLFFSQTGGNSNQPQHF. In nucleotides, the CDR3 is TGTGCCAGCAGTTTATTTTTTTCCCAAACAGGGGGGAATAGCAATCAGCCCCAGCATTTT.

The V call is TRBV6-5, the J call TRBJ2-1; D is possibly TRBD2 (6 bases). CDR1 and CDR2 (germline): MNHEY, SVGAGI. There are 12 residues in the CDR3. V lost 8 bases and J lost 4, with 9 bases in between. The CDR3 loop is CASGTLYNEQFF. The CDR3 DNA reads TGTGCCAGCGGGACTCTTTACAATGAGCAGTTCTTC.

The CDR3 here is CASSFRQESGELFF. For the CDR3, the DNA is TGCGCCAGCAGTTTCCGACAGGAGAGCGGGGAGCTGTTTTTT. V gene TRBV5-1 combines with J gene TRBJ2-2; a weak D match, TRBD1 (6 bases). The length of the CDR3 is 14 residues. Trimming stripped 5 bases from V and 7 bases from J, with 15 bases between. Germline values: CDR1 SGHRS, CDR2 YFSETQ.

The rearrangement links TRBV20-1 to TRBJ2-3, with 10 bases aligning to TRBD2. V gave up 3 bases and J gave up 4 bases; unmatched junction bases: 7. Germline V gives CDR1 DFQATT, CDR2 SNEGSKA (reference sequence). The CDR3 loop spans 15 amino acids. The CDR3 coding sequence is TGCAGTGCTAGTAGGCTAGCGGGAGCAGCAGATACGCAGTATTTT. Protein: CSASRLAGAADTQYF.